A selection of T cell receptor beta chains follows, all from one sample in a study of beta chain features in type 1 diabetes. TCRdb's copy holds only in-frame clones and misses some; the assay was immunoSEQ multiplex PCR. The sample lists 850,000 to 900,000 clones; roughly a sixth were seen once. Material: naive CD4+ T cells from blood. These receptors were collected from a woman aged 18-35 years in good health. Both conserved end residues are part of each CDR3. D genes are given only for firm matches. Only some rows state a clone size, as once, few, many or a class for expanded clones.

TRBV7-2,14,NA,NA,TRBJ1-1,CASSFKALNTEAFF,TGTGCCAGCAGCTTTAAGGCGTTGAACACTGAAGCTTTCTTT
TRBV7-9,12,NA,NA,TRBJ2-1,CASTNHRSEQFF,TGTGCCAGCACTAATCACCGTTCGGAGCAGTTCTTC
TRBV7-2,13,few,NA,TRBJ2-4,CASSLFREDIQYF,TGTGCCAGCAGCTTATTCAGGGAGGACATTCAGTACTTC
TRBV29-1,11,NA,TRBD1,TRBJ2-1,CSVGTDYEQFF,TGCAGCGTGGGGACAGACTATGAGCAGTTCTTC
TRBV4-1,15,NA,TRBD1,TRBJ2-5,CASSQKGQGSETQYF,TGCGCCAGCAGCCAAAAAGGACAGGGTAGTGAGACCCAGTACTTC
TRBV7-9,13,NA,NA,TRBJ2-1,CATGRDGYNEQFF,TGTGCCACCGGGCGGGATGGCTACAATGAGCAGTTCTTC
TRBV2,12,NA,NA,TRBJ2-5,CASKPLQETQYF,TGTGCCAGCAAACCCCTTCAAGAGACCCAGTACTTC
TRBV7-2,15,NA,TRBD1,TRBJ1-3,CASSYTGVSGNTIYF,TGTGCCAGCAGCTACACAGGGGTTTCTGGAAACACCATATATTTT
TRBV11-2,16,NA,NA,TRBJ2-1,CASSLLPFPGDNEQFF,TGTGCCAGCAGCTTACTTCCCTTCCCGGGCGACAATGAGCAGTTCTTC
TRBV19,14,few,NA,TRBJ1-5,CASRNDRSNQPQHF,TGTGCCAGTAGAAATGACAGGAGCAATCAGCCCCAGCATTTT
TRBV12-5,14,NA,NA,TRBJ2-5,CASGPTGRGETQYF,TGTGCTAGTGGTCCCACAGGTCGAGGGGAGACCCAGTACTTC
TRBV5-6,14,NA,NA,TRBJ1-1,CASSVSPKNTEAFF,TGTGCCAGCAGCGTCAGCCCGAAGAACACTGAAGCTTTCTTT
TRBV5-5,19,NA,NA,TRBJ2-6,CASSLGYRSSLSGANVLTF,TGTGCCAGCAGCTTGGGCTACAGGTCCTCCCTCTCTGGGGCCAACGTCCTGACTTTC
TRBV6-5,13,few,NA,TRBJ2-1,CASCRSGRVEQFF,TGTGCCAGCTGTCGCTCGGGTCGTGTGGAGCAGTTCTTC
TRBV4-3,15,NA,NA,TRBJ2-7,CASSQEFGSSYEQYF,TGCGCCAGCAGCCAAGAGTTTGGAAGCTCCTACGAGCAGTACTTC
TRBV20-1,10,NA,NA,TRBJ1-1,CSSKVGEAFF,TGCAGCAGTAAGGTAGGAGAAGCTTTCTTT
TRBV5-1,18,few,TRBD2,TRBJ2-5,CASSLSPLGAGERKTQYF,TGCGCCAGCAGCTTGTCGCCCCTAGGAGCGGGAGAGCGAAAGACCCAGTACTTC
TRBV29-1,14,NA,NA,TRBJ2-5,CSVSLGGEGKTQYF,TGCAGCGTTTCTCTAGGGGGGGAGGGCAAGACCCAGTACTTC
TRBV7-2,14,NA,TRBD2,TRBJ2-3,CASSRAGGTDTQYF,TGTGCCAGCAGCAGAGCGGGAGGAACAGATACGCAGTATTTT
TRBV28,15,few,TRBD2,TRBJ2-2,CASSLRWREPGELFF,TGTGCCAGCAGTTTAAGGTGGCGGGAGCCCGGGGAGCTGTTTTTT
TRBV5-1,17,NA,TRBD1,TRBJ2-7,CASHRGSGLAGSYEQYF,TGCGCCAGCCACAGGGGGTCGGGACTCGCTGGTTCCTACGAGCAGTACTTC
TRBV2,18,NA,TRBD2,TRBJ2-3,CASSAHSQLAGGGDTQYF,TGTGCCAGCAGTGCCCACTCCCAACTAGCGGGAGGGGGAGATACGCAGTATTTT
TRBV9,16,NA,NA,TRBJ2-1,CASSSQADPYINEQFF,TGTGCCAGCAGCTCCCAAGCGGACCCGTACATCAATGAGCAGTTCTTC
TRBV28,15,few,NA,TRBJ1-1,CASSLLQGLNSEAFF,TGTGCCAGCAGTTTATTGCAGGGTCTCAATTCTGAAGCTTTCTTT
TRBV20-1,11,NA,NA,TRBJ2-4,CSARDPPIQYF,TGCAGTGCTAGAGATCCTCCCATTCAGTACTTC
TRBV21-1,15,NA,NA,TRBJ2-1,CASSRRLADLNEQFF,TGTGCCAGCAGCAGGCGACTGGCTGATCTCAATGAGCAGTTCTTC
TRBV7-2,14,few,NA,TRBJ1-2,CASSPKGGNYGYTF,TGTGCCAGCAGCCCGAAAGGGGGGAACTATGGCTACACCTTC
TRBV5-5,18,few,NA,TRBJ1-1,CASSPGLGPILLNTEAFF,TGTGCCAGCAGCCCGGGGCTGGGCCCTATCCTTCTGAACACTGAAGCTTTCTTT
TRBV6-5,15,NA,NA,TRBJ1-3,CASSSRTAAGNTIYF,TGTGCCAGCAGTTCCCGGACAGCTGCTGGAAACACCATATATTTT
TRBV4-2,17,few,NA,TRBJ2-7,CASSQAVMGGGPYEQYF,TGTGCCAGCAGCCAAGCTGTCATGGGAGGGGGGCCCTACGAGCAGTACTTC
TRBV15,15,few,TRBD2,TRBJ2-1,CATSKGLEKTNEQFF,TGTGCCACCAGTAAGGGACTAGAGAAGACCAATGAGCAGTTCTTC
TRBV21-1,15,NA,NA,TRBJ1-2,CASSYRDRGSDGYTF,TGTGCCAGCAGCTACCGGGACAGGGGGTCGGATGGCTACACCTTC
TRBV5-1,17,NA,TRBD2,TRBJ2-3,CASSPSVLGGRSDTQYF,TGCGCCAGCAGCCCCTCGGTGCTGGGCGGGAGGTCAGATACGCAGTATTTT
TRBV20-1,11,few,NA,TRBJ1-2,CSASEGYGYTF,TGCAGTGCTAGTGAGGGCTATGGCTACACCTTC
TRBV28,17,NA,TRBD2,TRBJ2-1,CASSSVAGGTLYNEQFF,TGTGCCAGCAGTTCCGTAGCGGGAGGGACCCTCTACAATGAGCAGTTCTTC
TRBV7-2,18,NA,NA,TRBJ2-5,CASSLRGLGASEPETQYF,TGTGCCAGCAGCTTAAGAGGTTTGGGGGCTAGCGAGCCAGAGACCCAGTACTTC
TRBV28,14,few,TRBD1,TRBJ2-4,CASSPGQGQNIQYF,TGTGCCAGCAGTCCCGGACAGGGGCAAAACATTCAGTACTTC
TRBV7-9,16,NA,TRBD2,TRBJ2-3,CASSLLAGGPGDTQYF,TGTGCCAGCAGCTTATTGGCGGGAGGCCCGGGAGATACGCAGTATTTT
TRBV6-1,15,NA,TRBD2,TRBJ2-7,CASSTSGSSRPEQYF,TGTGCCAGCTCGACTAGCGGGAGTAGTCGGCCCGAGCAGTACTTC
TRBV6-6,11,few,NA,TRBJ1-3,CASFTGNTIYF,TGTGCCAGCTTTACGGGAAACACCATATATTTT
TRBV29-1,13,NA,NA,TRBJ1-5,CSVADRLFQPQHF,TGCAGCGTCGCCGACAGGCTTTTCCAGCCCCAGCATTTT
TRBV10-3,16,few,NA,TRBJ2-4,CAISATTGTGQNIQYF,TGTGCCATCAGTGCCACGACCGGGACCGGTCAAAACATTCAGTACTTC
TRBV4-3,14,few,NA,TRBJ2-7,CASSQESGPYEQYF,TGCGCCAGCAGCCAAGAGAGCGGGCCCTACGAGCAGTACTTC
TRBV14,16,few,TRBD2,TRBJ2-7,CASSQDGLAVAYEQYF,TGTGCCAGCAGCCAAGACGGACTAGCGGTTGCCTACGAGCAGTACTTC
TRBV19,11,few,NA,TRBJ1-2,CASSRGNGYTF,TGTGCCAGTAGCCGGGGTAATGGCTACACCTTC
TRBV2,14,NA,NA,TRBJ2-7,CASSKPTVPYEQYF,TGTGCCAGCAGTAAGCCTACGGTCCCGTACGAGCAGTACTTC
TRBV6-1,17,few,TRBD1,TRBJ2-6,CASSAQGAISGANVLTF,TGTGCCAGCAGTGCACAGGGGGCTATCTCTGGGGCCAACGTCCTGACTTTC
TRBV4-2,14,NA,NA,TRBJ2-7,CASSQDRQDYEQYF,TGTGCCAGCAGCCAAGATCGACAGGACTACGAGCAGTACTTC
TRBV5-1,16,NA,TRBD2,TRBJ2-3,CASSPLAGEGLYTQYF,TGCGCCAGCAGCCCCCTAGCGGGAGAGGGTCTTTATACGCAGTATTTT
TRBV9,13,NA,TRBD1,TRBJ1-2,CASSVDFDRANTF,TGTGCCAGCAGCGTAGATTTCGACAGGGCTAACACCTTC
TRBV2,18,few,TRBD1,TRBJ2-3,CASSSRSYGRGYTDTQYF,TGTGCCAGCAGCTCAAGATCGTATGGCAGGGGGTATACAGATACGCAGTATTTT
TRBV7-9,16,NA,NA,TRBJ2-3,CASSLAWGSMLDTQYF,TGTGCCAGCAGCTTAGCCTGGGGGTCTATGTTAGATACGCAGTATTTT